This paragraph reports one T cell receptor beta chain. This clone was recorded many times. No antigen is known for it. The read ends 3 residues before the CDR3 terminus; that terminus is restored from the germline J gene. The data derive from a study of T cell clonality in common variable immunodeficiency (dated by TCRdb to between 2014 and 2017). Most CVID patients and most healthy controls were of Caucasian heritage. From each donor, about 4.5 to 8.5 ml of heparinized peripheral whole blood was collected. Genomic DNA from adults with common variable immune deficiency (CVID) and from healthy adult controls was used for sequencing of TCRbeta CDR3 repertoires. There were about 22 healthy adult volunteers in the control group (approximately 12 female and 10 or so male), ranging in age from about 23 to 66 years, with a mean age of around 34. Diluted blood was density-centrifuged over Hypaque 1077 or Ficoll-Paque to isolate peripheral blood mononuclear cells. Genomic DNA was obtained from unsorted mononuclear cells using either Qiagen column purification or a centrifugation-based method.

The junction shows trimming of 4 bases on V and 3 bases on J, and the gene matches do not reach 9 bases of it. Sequences SGHRS (CDR1) and YFSETQ (CDR2) are obtained from the germline V gene. The CDR3 numbers 15 residues from cysteine through phenylalanine. The CDR3 was read in part: 36 bases, with the frame set at base 1. Study-level results and caveats: It was noted by the authors that sequencing of the repertoires of T cell subpopulations would be needed to clarify the cause of the increased clonality in CVID. TCRbeta clonality was higher in CVID subjects than in healthy controls (t-test p = 0.018), and the increase was most characteristic of about a third of subjects. CVID subjects shared fewer TCRbeta clones with each other than healthy controls did (p < 0.0001). Although equal DNA input was used, an average of about 83,000 unique sequences per sample was obtained for controls, compared with about 30,000 for CVID samples. Correlations of repertoire features with clinical complications were constrained by heterogeneity among patients within the CVID cohort. Fewer deletions and N-nucleotide insertions were reportedly observed in CVID TCRbeta sequences, and highly modified clones with 13 or more V deletions were reportedly absent from CVID TCRbeta sequences.

CVID samples and control samples contributed equivalent amounts of genomic DNA as sequencing input. For every sample, a 60 bp segment covering the rearranged TCRbeta CDR3 region was amplified and then sequenced. The immunoSEQ assay, a bias-corrected multiplex PCR combined with high-throughput sequencing, was used for TCRbeta amplification. Turning to the authors' computational methods: Every unique nucleotide sequence was considered a clone and was annotated with V, D and J genes, copy number and frequency. Sequences were labeled productive if in frame, and non-productive if out of frame or containing stop codons. As previously described, clonality was calculated on the basis of Shannon's entropy. The predicted amino acid sequences of productive clones were used to derive the mean CDR3 Kyte-Doolittle hydropathy. Scaled V gene usage was hierarchically clustered using Manhattan distance and complete linkage with the R hclust function. To assess clone sharing by CDR3 amino acid sequence, 12 repertoires per group were resampled over 100 rounds. The repertoires were searched for 55 to 75 published EBV-specific TCRbeta sequences and 200 to 300 published CMV-specific TCRbeta sequences. After a couple of CVID samples that produced fewer than 10,000 sequences were dropped from the analysis, some 43 CVID repertoires remained. TCRdb retrieved this table from immuneACCESS and kept in-frame rearrangements only. Not all clones are present; in checked studies, unresolved V genes account for under half, and no reason is known for the remainder. Clone size and V and J calls were adopted from that table, with D and trimming inferred from the DNA. The table notes around 40,000 clones here, none of them singletons. Roughly 2.8% of the sample is taken by the ten largest.

The chain was built from TRBV5-1 and TRBJ1-1, with 7 junctional bases fitting TRBD1. This clonotype originated in a person aged 18 to 75 in good health. What was sequenced was peripheral blood mononuclear cells. The DNA read from the CDR3 is TGCGCCAGCAGCCTACAGGGGAAAGGGGACACTGAA. This is translated as CASSLQGKGDTE. The full CDR3 sequence reads CASSLQGKGDTEAFF.